These 17 T cell receptor beta chains came from one sample sequenced in a study of blood T cell repertoires in COVID-19. Profiling relied on immunoSEQ multiplex PCR, and the TCRdb table lists in-frame clones only, not all of them. The sample shows about 140,000 clones, just over 85% of them seen only once. What was sequenced was peripheral blood. The receptors derive from a woman aged 60 to 75 with acute or convalescent COVID-19.

The chain combines TRBV27 with TRBJ2-2; TRBD2 matches at 11 bases. After removal of 3 bases from V and 4 bases from J, the junction contained 7 bases not matched to a gene. This CDR3 is 17 amino acids long. The germline V gene encodes CDR1 MNHEY and CDR2 SMNVEV (reference sequence). DNA of the CDR3: TGTGCCAGCAGTTTTATATGGACTAGCGGGTCCACCGGGGAGCTGTTTTTT. Protein sequence: CASSFIWTSGSTGELFF.

The chain uses TRBV7-6 and TRBJ1-6; TRBD1 is a possible D gene (5 bases). Trimming removed 5 bases at V and 8 bases at J, with 19 bases between. This CDR3 has 16 residues. Germline V gene sequence: CDR1 SGHVS, CDR2 FNYEAQ. In DNA, the CDR3 is TGTGCCAGCAGCCCCGGGGGTCGGGTTGGTTATTCACCCCTCCACTTT. Protein sequence: CASSPGGRVGYSPLHF. The full variable domain, in which reference TRBV7-6 and TRBJ1-6 provide the parts outside the CDR3, is GAGVSQSPRYKVTKRGQDVALRCDPISGHVSLYWYRQALGQGPEFLTYFNYEAQQDKSGLPNDRFSAERPEGSISTLTIQRTEQRDSAMYRCASSPGGRVGYSPLHFGNGTRLTVT.

The gene calls are TRBV19 and TRBJ1-2, with 7 bases that match TRBD1. Germline V gene lookup returns CDR1 LNHDA and CDR2 SQIVND (reference sequence). The CDR3 contains 14 residues. V was clipped by 5 bases and J by 2 bases; unmatched bases: 5. The CDR3 bases are TGTGCCAGTAGTTCGACAGGGATCAACTATGGCTACACCTTC. Residues: CASSSTGINYGYTF.

The chain recombines TRBV6-5 with TRBJ2-7; D gene ambiguous. CDR1 MNHEY and CDR2 SVGAGI come from the germline V gene. The CDR3 has 13 residues. The ends were cut back, 9 bases at V and 0 bases at J, with 12 bases in the middle. The CDR3 DNA is TGTGCCAGTACTACACTAAGCTCCTACGAGCAGTACTTC. Its protein is CASTTLSSYEQYF.

The table lists this clone with a few counts. One end of the junction is discordant with germline, which a read error may explain. The genes are TRBV4-2 and TRBJ1-3; maybe TRBD1 (5 bases). The germline V gene has CDR1 LGHNA and CDR2 YNFKEQ. The CDR3 loop spans 15 amino acids. CDR3 sequence: CASTQNRGGGNTIYF. CDR3 DNA sequence: TGTGCCAGCACCCAAAATAGGGGCGGTGGAAACACCATATATTTT.

The chain couples TRBV5-1 to TRBJ2-1, with 9 bases aligning to TRBD1. V lost 0 bases to trimming and J lost 7 bases; unmatched junction nucleotides: 8. The CDR3 has 16 residues. Per germline, CDR1 SGHRS and CDR2 YFSETQ. Here the CDR3 reads CASSLASGQGMNEQFF. CDR3 bases: TGCGCCAGCAGCTTGGCCTCAGGACAGGGGATGAATGAGCAGTTCTTC.

V gene TRBV4-1 combines with J gene TRBJ1-1; TRBD1 might be the D (6 bases). Germline CDR1 is MGHRA and CDR2 is YSYEKL. The ends were cut back, 0 bases at V and 5 bases at J, with 19 bases in the middle. This CDR3 has 17 amino acids. CDR3 in DNA: TGCGCCAGCAGCCAAGATGGACAGATGAGAAGGGTGACTGAAGCTTTCTTT. Translated, it gives CASSQDGQMRRVTEAFF.

The genes are TRBV19 and TRBJ2-3; D is perhaps TRBD1 (5 bases). Looked up from germline, CDR1 is LNHDA and CDR2 is SQIVND (reference sequence). CDR3 length: 13 residues. Trimming took off 4 bases at V and 4 bases at J, with 9 bases between the two ends. In DNA form, the CDR3 reads TGTGCCAGTAGTAGGGGCTTTCCAGATACGCAGTATTTT. The encoded protein is CASSRGFPDTQYF.

This clone occurred a few times. The chain carries TRBV5-4 and TRBJ1-6; D might be TRBD1 (6 bases). Germline V gene sequence: CDR1 SGHNT, CDR2 YYREEE (reference sequence). V lost 3 bases and J lost 0, with 7 bases in between. There are 15 residues in the CDR3. For the CDR3, the DNA is TGTGCCAGCAGCTCGGACAGCTCCTATAATTCACCCCTCCACTTT. This gives the protein CASSSDSSYNSPLHF.

The chain recombines TRBV7-9 with TRBJ2-3, with D possibly matching TRBD1 (6 bases). V gave up 1 base and J gave up 3 bases, with 20 bases separating them. Germline CDR1 and CDR2: SEHNR and FQNEAQ (reference sequence). The CDR3 is 18 amino acids. The CDR3 DNA reads TGTGCCAGCAGCTTAGTCACCCTGCGAGGGGGTAGGACAGATACGCAGTATTTT. Its translation is CASSLVTLRGGRTDTQYF.

The rearrangement links TRBV6-6 to TRBJ1-2; 7 bases are shared with TRBD1. V trimming: 7 bases; J trimming: 3 bases; junction bases outside the gene matches: 2. CDR1 MNHNY and CDR2 SVGAGI come from the germline V gene (reference sequence). This CDR3 contains 12 residues. CDR3 sequence: CASTGTDYGYTF. CDR3 coding DNA: TGTGCCAGCACCGGGACAGACTATGGCTACACCTTC.

The sample holds a few counts of this clone. This rearrangement joins TRBV7-9 to TRBJ1-2, with D perhaps matching TRBD1 (5 bases). The CDR3 is 12 residues long. From germline, CDR1 is SEHNR and CDR2 FQNEAQ (reference sequence). V was cut by 8 bases and J by 2 bases, with 9 bases left in between. The chain's CDR3 is CASGRDNYGYTF. CDR3 nucleotide sequence: TGTGCCAGCGGGAGGGACAACTATGGCTACACCTTC.

The rearrangement uses TRBV18 and TRBJ2-3, with TRBD2 identical over 11 bases. V was pared by 3 bases and J by 2 bases, with 16 bases of the junction left unmatched. CDR3 length: 20 amino acids. Germline CDR1 KGHSH, CDR2 LQKENI. In DNA, the CDR3 is TGTGCCAGCTCACCGTCATCTCCTAGCGGGGGGCCCTTTTACACAGATACGCAGTATTTT. Amino acids: CASSPSSPSGGPFYTDTQYF.

The V gene is TRBV10-3, the J gene TRBJ1-6; 7 bases align to TRBD1. CDR3 length: 14 residues. CDR1 is ENHRY, CDR2 SYGVKD, per germline. The J segment lost 5 bases and the V segment lost 4 bases, leaving 2 bases of the junction unmatched. As DNA, the CDR3 is TGTGCCATCAGTGCCGGACAGGATAATTCACCCCTCCACTTT. It encodes CAISAGQDNSPLHF.

V gene TRBV11-2 combines with J gene TRBJ2-1; a possible D gene is TRBD2 (5 bases). Trimming left V 5 bases short and J 3 bases short, with 11 bases between. CDR1 SGHAT and CDR2 FQNNGV come from the germline V gene. The CDR3 covers 14 residues. The CDR3 loop is CASSRTGNYNEQFF. As DNA, the CDR3 is TGTGCCAGCAGCAGGACCGGGAACTACAATGAGCAGTTCTTC.

This chain joins TRBV7-9 and TRBJ2-1; 13 nucleotides line up with TRBD2. The CDR3 contains 17 residues. Germline lookup yields CDR1 SEHNR and CDR2 FQNEAQ (reference sequence). Trimming cost V 4 bases and J 7 bases; bases outside gene matches: 10. In DNA, the CDR3 is TGTGCCAGCAGCTCCCGATCACTAGCGGGGGGGGCAAATGAGCAGTTCTTC. Translating gives CASSSRSLAGGANEQFF.

The chain is built from TRBV18 and TRBJ1-2; TRBD1 might be the D (5 bases). CDR1 is KGHSH, CDR2 LQKENI, per germline. V lost 2 bases to trimming and J lost 5 bases, with 12 bases between them. The CDR3 spans 14 residues. The CDR3 here is CASSPFTQGYGYTF. The CDR3 DNA reads TGTGCCAGCTCACCATTTACCCAGGGATATGGCTACACCTTC.